Sequencing of this T cell receptor beta chain was carried out in a study of human T cells and chemical hapten exposure. Overall study findings and caveats: Expanded TCRs grouped into significantly more large CDR3 similarity clusters than controls produced. Correlating positively with patch test score were the PT1 expanded TCR counts.

Documented time point: patch test 3, about 24 weeks after DPC sensitization. Treatment defined: therapeutic diphenylcyclopropenone sensitization with weekly scalp DPC. TCRdb processed the RACE reads anew with MiXCR; each CDR3 protein has one entry. This sample yields about 71,000 distinct CDR3 sequences, of which 11% are seen a single time; more than 1.3% belongs to the top ten. On this clonotype: The antigen is undetermined.

This material consisted of whole blood, taken in connection with sensitization to the hapten diphenylcyclopropenone (DPC). The clonotype was recovered from a woman between 45 and 65 years old with alopecia areata. Some clones in this sample may be carry-over from other donors' samples.

The CDR3 region is CASSLSPRPRAQETQYF. The CDR3 DNA reads TGTGCCAGCAGTTTATCGCCCAGGCCCAGGGCCCAAGAGACCCAGTACTTC. The rearrangement links TRBV12-3 or TRBV12-4 to TRBJ2-5, with a possible D match to TRBD1 (5 bases). Trimming cost V 2 bases and J 1 base, with 17 bases left between them. CDR3 length: 17 amino acids.